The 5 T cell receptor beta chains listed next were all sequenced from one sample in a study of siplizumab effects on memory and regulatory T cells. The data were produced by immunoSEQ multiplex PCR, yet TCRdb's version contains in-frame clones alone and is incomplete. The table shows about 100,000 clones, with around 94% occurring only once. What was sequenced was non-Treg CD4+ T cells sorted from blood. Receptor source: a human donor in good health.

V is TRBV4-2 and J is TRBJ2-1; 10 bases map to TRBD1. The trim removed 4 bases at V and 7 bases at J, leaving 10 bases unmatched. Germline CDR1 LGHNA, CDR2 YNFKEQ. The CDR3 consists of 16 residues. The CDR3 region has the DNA TGTGCCAGCAGCCGGACGGACAGGGGGGCATTAAATGAGCAGTTCTTC. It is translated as CASSRTDRGALNEQFF.

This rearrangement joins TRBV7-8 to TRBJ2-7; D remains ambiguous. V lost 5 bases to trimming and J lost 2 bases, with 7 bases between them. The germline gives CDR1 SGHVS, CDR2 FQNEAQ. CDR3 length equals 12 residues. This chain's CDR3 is CASSRQPYEQYF. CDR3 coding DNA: TGTGCCAGCAGCCGTCAACCCTACGAGCAGTACTTC.

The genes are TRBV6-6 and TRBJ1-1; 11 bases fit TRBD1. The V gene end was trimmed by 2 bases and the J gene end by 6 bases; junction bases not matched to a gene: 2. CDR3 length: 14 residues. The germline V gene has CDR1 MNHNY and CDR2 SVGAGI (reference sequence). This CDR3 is CASSYAGQGAEAFF. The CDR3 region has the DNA TGTGCCAGCAGTTACGCGGGACAGGGGGCTGAAGCTTTCTTT.

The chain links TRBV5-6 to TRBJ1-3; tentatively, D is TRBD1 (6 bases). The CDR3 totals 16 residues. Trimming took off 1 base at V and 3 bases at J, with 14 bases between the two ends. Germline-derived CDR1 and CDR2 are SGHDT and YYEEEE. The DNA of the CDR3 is TGTGCCAGCAGCTTGAGGGGGGGCAACTATGGAAACACCATATATTTT. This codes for CASSLRGGNYGNTIYF.

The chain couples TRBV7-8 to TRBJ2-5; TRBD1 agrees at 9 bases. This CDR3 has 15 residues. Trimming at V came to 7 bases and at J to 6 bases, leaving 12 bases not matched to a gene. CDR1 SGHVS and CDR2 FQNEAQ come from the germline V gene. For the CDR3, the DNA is TGTGCCAGCACCAGAACCCGGGACAGGGCTCAGACCCAGTACTTC. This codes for CASTRTRDRAQTQYF.